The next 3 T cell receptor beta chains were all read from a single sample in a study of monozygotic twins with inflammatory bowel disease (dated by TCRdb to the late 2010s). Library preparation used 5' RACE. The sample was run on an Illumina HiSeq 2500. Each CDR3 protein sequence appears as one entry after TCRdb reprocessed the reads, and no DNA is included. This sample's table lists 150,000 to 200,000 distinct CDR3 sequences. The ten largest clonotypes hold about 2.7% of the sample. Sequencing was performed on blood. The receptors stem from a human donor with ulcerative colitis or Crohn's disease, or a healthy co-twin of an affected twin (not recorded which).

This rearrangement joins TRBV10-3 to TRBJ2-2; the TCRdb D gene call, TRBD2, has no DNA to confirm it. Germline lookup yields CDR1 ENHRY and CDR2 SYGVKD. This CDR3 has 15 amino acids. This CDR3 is CAISELAGDTGELFF.

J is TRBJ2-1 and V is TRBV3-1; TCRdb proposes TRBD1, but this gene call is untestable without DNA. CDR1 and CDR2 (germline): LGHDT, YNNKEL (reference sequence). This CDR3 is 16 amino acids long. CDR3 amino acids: CASSQVGGHAYNEQFF.

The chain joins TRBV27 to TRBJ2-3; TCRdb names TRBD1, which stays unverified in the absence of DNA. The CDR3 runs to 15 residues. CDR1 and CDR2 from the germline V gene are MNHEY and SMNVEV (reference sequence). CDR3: CASSLSAGAVDTQYF.